This record looks at one T cell receptor beta chain sequence and its context. The sample comes from a study of blood T cell repertoires in COVID-19. Authors' processing steps: Amplification with reference gene primers provided the estimates of nucleated cell counts. Clones were sequenced by immunoSEQ multiplex PCR, and TCRdb holds only the in-frame ones, with some missing. The D gene and trimming were derived from the DNA, and the V and J assignments and clone size from that table. The data contain roughly 570,000 clones, roughly nine tenths of them singletons. What was sequenced was peripheral blood. This TCR came from a woman between 45 and 65 years old with COVID-19, enrolled during active disease.

This CDR3 reads CSARWGLGYTF. DNA of the CDR3: TGCAGTGCTAGATGGGGGCTTGGCTACACCTTC. The V and J genes are TRBV20-1 and TRBJ1-2; TRBD1 is a possible D gene (6 bases). V was trimmed by 2 bases and J by 7 bases, leaving 8 bases between them. There are 11 residues in the CDR3. Germline V CDR1 and CDR2: DFQATT, SNEGSKA (reference sequence).